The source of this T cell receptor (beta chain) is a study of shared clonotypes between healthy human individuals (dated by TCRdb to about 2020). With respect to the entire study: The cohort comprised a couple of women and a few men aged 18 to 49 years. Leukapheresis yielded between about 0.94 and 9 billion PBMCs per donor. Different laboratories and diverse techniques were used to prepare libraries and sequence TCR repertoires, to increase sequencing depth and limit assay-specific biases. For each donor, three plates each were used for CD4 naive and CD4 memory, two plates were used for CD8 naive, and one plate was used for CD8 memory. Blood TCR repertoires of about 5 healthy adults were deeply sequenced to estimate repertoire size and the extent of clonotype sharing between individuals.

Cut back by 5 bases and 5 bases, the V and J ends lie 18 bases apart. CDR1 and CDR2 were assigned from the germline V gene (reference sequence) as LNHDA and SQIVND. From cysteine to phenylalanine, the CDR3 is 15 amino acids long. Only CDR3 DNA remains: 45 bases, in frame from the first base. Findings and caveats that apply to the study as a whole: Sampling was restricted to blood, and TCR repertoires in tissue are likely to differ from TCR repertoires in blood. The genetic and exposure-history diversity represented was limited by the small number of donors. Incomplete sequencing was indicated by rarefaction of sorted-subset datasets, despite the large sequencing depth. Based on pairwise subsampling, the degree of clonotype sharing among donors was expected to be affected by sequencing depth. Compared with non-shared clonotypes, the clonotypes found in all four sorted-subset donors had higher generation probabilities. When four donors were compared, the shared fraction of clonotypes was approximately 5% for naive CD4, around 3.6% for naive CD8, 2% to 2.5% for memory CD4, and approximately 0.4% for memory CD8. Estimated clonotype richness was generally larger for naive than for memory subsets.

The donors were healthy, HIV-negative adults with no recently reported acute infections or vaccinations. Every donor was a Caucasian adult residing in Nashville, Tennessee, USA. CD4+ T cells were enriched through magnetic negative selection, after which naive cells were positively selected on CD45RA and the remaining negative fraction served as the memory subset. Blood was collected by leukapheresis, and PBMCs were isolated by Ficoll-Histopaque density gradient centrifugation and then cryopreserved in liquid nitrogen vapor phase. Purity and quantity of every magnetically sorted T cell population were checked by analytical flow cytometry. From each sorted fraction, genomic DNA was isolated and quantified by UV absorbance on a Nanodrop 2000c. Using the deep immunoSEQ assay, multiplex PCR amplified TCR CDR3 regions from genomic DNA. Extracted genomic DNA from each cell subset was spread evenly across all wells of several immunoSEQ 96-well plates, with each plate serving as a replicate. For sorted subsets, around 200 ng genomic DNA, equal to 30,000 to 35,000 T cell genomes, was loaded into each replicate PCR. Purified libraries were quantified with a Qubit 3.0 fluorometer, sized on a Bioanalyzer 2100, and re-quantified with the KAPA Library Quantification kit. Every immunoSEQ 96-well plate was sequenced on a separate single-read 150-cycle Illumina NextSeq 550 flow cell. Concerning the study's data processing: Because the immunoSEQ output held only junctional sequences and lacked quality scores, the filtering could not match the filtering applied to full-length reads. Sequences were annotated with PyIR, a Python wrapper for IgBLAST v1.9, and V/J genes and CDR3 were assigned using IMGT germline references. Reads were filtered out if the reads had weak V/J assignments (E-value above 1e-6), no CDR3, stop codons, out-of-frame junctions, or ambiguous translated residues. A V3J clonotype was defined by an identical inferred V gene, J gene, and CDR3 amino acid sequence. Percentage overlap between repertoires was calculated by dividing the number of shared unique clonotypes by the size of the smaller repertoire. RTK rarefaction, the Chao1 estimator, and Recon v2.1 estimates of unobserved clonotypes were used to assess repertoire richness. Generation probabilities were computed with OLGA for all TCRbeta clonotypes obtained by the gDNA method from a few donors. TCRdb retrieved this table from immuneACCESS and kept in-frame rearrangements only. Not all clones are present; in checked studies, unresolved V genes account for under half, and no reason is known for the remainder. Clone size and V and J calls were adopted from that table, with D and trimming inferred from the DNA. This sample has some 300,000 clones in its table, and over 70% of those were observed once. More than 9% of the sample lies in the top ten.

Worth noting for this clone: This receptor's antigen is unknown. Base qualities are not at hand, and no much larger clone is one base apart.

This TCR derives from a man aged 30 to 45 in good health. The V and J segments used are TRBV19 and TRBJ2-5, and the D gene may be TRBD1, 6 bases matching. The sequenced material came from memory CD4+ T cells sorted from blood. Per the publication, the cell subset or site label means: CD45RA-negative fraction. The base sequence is TGTGCCAGTAGTCTACAGGGTGGGTCGGGCGAGACCCAGTACTTC. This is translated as CASSLQGGSGETQYF.